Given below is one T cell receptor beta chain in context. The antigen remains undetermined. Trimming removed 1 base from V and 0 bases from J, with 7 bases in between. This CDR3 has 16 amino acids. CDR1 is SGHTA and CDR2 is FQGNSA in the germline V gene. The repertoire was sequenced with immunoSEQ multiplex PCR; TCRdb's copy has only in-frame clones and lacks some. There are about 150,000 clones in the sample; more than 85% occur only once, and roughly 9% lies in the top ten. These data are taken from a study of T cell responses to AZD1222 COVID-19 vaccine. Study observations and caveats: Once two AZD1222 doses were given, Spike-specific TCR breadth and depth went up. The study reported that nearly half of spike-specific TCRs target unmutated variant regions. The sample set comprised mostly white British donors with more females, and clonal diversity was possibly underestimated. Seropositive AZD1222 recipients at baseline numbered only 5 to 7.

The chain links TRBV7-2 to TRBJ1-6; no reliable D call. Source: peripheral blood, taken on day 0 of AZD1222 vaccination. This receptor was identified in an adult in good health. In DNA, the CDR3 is TGTGCCAGCAGCTTAGAGGAGAGCTCCTATAATTCACCCCTCCACTTT. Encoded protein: CASSLEESSYNSPLHF.